Listed below are T cell receptor beta chains from one sample, sequenced in a study of shared clonotypes between healthy human individuals. The protocol was immunoSEQ multiplex PCR, while the TCRdb copy is restricted to in-frame clones and leaves out a portion. The sample lists about 380,000 clones, about 96% occurring once. The sample taken for sequencing was memory CD8+ T cells sorted from blood. The receptor source for this set is a man younger than 45 in good health. Each CDR3 is given with its conserved first and last residue. The D gene is left open where the match is weak. Clone size appears in some rows only: once, few, many, or a class for an expanded clone.

v_call,clone_size,d_call,j_call,cdr3_aa,cdr3_nt
TRBV7-3,.,.,TRBJ2-1,CASSLRASDSYNEQFF,TGTGCCAGCAGCTTAAGGGCTAGCGACTCCTACAATGAGCAGTTCTTC
TRBV9,.,.,TRBJ2-7,CASSVDPTATYEQYF,TGTGCCAGCAGCGTAGACCCCACAGCTACCTACGAGCAGTACTTC
TRBV28,once,TRBD2,TRBJ2-7,CASTPVAGAYEQYF,TGTGCCAGCACCCCCGTAGCGGGAGCTTACGAGCAGTACTTC
TRBV13,.,.,TRBJ2-2,CASRSNSKSPTGELFF,TGTGCCAGCAGATCAAATTCCAAGTCCCCTACCGGGGAGCTGTTTTTT
TRBV6-5,.,.,TRBJ2-7,CASSHRTDTYEQYF,TGTGCCAGCAGTCACCGGACAGACACCTACGAGCAGTACTTC
TRBV1,.,.,TRBJ2-7,CTSSQVRTSGGRVRIGQYF,TGCACCAGCAGCCAAGTTCGGACTAGCGGGGGGCGAGTAAGAATCGGGCAGTACTTC
TRBV28,.,TRBD1,TRBJ1-4,CASRPGTGGEKLFF,TGTGCCAGCAGGCCCGGGACAGGGGGTGAAAAACTGTTTTTT
TRBV28,.,.,TRBJ1-2,CASSSDSYGYTF,TGTGCCAGCAGTTCGGACAGCTATGGCTACACCTTC
TRBV21-1,.,.,TRBJ2-7,CASRAVRNHGGSSYEQYF,TGTGCCAGCCGAGCCGTCCGGAATCACGGGGGGAGCTCCTACGAGCAGTACTTC
TRBV4-1,.,TRBD2,TRBJ2-7,CASSHGLAGGDYYEQYF,TGCGCCAGCAGCCACGGGCTAGCGGGAGGTGATTACTACGAGCAGTACTTC
TRBV4-2,.,.,TRBJ2-7,CASSQDNGDEQYF,TGTGCCAGCAGCCAAGATAATGGTGACGAGCAGTACTTC
TRBV2,.,.,TRBJ1-5,CASSGSSNQPQHF,TGTGCCAGCAGTGGCAGTAGCAATCAGCCCCAGCATTTT
TRBV28,.,.,TRBJ1-1,CASNTERRGGDTEAFF,TGTGCCAGCAATACTGAAAGGAGAGGGGGGGACACTGAAGCTTTCTTT
TRBV6-6,once,.,TRBJ2-5,CASSALERQETQYF,TGTGCCAGCAGTGCCCTAGAAAGGCAAGAGACCCAGTACTTC
TRBV4-1,.,.,TRBJ1-1,CASSQMATGTTLF,TGCGCCAGCAGCCAAATGGCGACAGGTACCACCCTATTT
TRBV30,.,TRBD1,TRBJ2-7,CAWRGLQGAYEQYF,TGTGCCTGGAGGGGGTTGCAGGGGGCGTACGAGCAGTACTTC
TRBV6-1,.,.,TRBJ1-5,CASSEALVSNQPQHF,TGTGCCAGCAGTGAAGCGTTGGTTAGCAATCAGCCCCAGCATTTT
TRBV9,.,.,TRBJ2-3,CASSVGGEGDTQYF,TGTGCCAGCAGCGTAGGGGGGGAAGGAGATACGCAGTATTTT
TRBV28,.,.,TRBJ1-2,CASYGANYGYTF,TGTGCCAGCTATGGCGCTAACTATGGCTACACCTTC
TRBV6-5,.,.,TRBJ2-1,CASSYFKDNEQFF,TGTGCCAGCAGTTACTTCAAGGACAATGAGCAGTTCTTC
TRBV10-2,.,.,TRBJ2-1,CASSESKGRWMFF,TGCGCCAGCAGTGAGTCGAAGGGCCGCTGGATGTTCTTC
TRBV7-3,.,TRBD2,TRBJ2-2,CASSFVAGDGDTGELFF,TGTGCCAGCAGCTTTGTAGCGGGAGATGGGGACACCGGGGAGCTGTTTTTT
TRBV28,.,TRBD1,TRBJ1-2,CASRSGGGNGYTF,TGTGCCAGCAGATCAGGAGGGGGCAATGGCTACACCTTC
TRBV7-8,.,.,TRBJ1-1,CASTIIREQVTEAFF,TGTGCCAGCACCATCATAAGGGAACAGGTAACTGAAGCTTTCTTT
TRBV21-1,.,.,TRBJ2-7,CASTKRRTNTSYEQYF,TGTGCCAGCACCAAACGACGGACGAATACCTCCTACGAGCAGTACTTC
TRBV9,.,.,TRBJ2-1,CASSVENEQFF,TGTGCCAGCAGCGTAGAAAATGAGCAGTTCTTC
TRBV7-7,.,.,TRBJ2-7,CASSLVGSGYEQYF,TGTGCTAGCAGCTTAGTGGGCAGCGGATACGAGCAGTACTTC
TRBV5-8,once,.,TRBJ1-3,CASSLGTSGNTIYF,TGTGCCAGCAGCCTAGGGACATCTGGAAACACCATATATTTT